Below, 15 T cell receptor beta chains from the same sample are listed, as sequenced in a study of T cells after posttransplantation cyclophosphamide. TCRdb's table, derived via immunoSEQ multiplex PCR, lists solely in-frame clones and lacks some. Reported are 40,000 to 55,000 clones, none seen only once; the ten largest carry 2% to 2.5%. The sample taken for sequencing was PBMCs. The source is a man between 35 and 55 years old in good health, CMV-negative, and a related stem cell transplant donor.

This clone was seen at least ten times. The rearrangement uses TRBV27 and TRBJ2-6; tentative D call: TRBD2 (6 bases). There are 14 residues in the CDR3. Trimming removed 2 bases at V and 4 bases at J, with 6 bases between. Germline-derived CDR1 and CDR2 are MNHEY and SMNVEV (reference sequence). The CDR3 here is CASSLGGGANVLTF. CDR3 DNA: TGTGCCAGCAGTTTAGGAGGGGGGGCCAACGTCCTGACTTTC.

This clone was found many times. The V and J genes are TRBV5-1 and TRBJ2-5; D is uncertain. Trimming took off 0 bases at V and 5 bases at J, with 8 bases between the two ends. The CDR3 loop spans 13 amino acids. Germline assignment: CDR1 SGHRS and CDR2 YFSETQ. CDR3 coding DNA: TGCGCCAGCAGCTTGGGAAGTGAGGAGACCCAGTACTTC. It encodes CASSLGSEETQYF.

This clone was seen at least ten times. The V gene is TRBV7-9, the J gene TRBJ2-7, with D uncertain. CDR1 and CDR2 (germline): SEHNR, FQNEAQ (reference sequence). Trimming cost V 5 bases and J 5 bases, with 16 bases left between them. The CDR3 has 14 residues. CDR3 amino acids: CASSPPRLGDEQYF. Here the CDR3 DNA reads TGTGCCAGCAGCCCCCCGCGTCTTGGAGACGAGCAGTACTTC.

In this sample, this clone turned up many times. V and J are TRBV28 and TRBJ2-2; 9 bases line up with TRBD1. The CDR3 covers 16 residues. The germline V gene has CDR1 MDHEN and CDR2 SYDVKM. J gave up 4 bases and V 4 bases, and 7 bases lay outside the gene matches. CDR3 sequence (DNA): TGTGCCAGCAGTTCCCCCTGGGACAGGGTCACCGGGGAGCTGTTTTTT. Residues: CASSSPWDRVTGELFF.

This clone was observed at least ten times. The V and J genes are TRBV2 and TRBJ2-1; D remains unclear. The CDR3 has 16 residues. Germline CDR1 and CDR2: SNHLY and FYNNEI. With 1 base removed from V and 0 bases from J, the gap between germline ends came to 10 bases. Here the CDR3 reads CASSEDGLSSYNEQFF. The CDR3 bases are TGTGCCAGCAGTGAAGACGGGTTGAGCTCCTACAATGAGCAGTTCTTC.

This clone was seen repeatedly, ten times or more. The junction and the germline gene differ at one end; a read error may be behind it. The rearrangement uses TRBV7-2 and TRBJ2-2, with 9 bases fitting TRBD1. The CDR3 contains 15 residues. The germline V gene has CDR1 SGHTA and CDR2 FQGNSA. This chain's CDR3 is CASRPQGANSGELFF. CDR3 bases: TGTGCCAGCAGACCACAGGGGGCGAACTCCGGGGAGCTGTTTTTT.

This clone occurred a few times. The chain couples TRBV18 to TRBJ1-6; perhaps TRBD1 as D (5 bases). The CDR3 is 13 amino acids. Germline lookup yields CDR1 KGHSH and CDR2 LQKENI. Trimming cost V 0 bases and J 15 bases, with 12 bases left between them. CDR3 DNA sequence: TGTGCCAGCTCACCACCCGGGACTTCCCGCCTCCACTTT. Protein sequence: CASSPPGTSRLHF.

The table lists this clone with many counts. V and J are TRBV21-1 and TRBJ1-1. TRBV21-1 is reported as a pseudogene. This CDR3 spans 14 amino acids. The CDR3 here is CASSIRSIPGGAFF. In DNA, the CDR3 is TGTGCCAGCAGCATTAGATCTATACCAGGAGGGGCTTTCTTT.

This clone has a count of ten or more. The chain carries TRBV10-3 and TRBJ2-5; 12 bases fit TRBD2. The CDR3 extends over 15 amino acids. V dropped 2 bases and J dropped 4; count of bases not matched to a gene: 2. CDR1 is ENHRY, CDR2 SYGVKD, per germline. CDR3 in amino acids: CAISEGLAGRETQYF. The CDR3 nucleotides are TGTGCCATCAGTGAGGGACTAGCGGGAAGAGAGACCCAGTACTTC.

This clone appeared many times. J is TRBJ2-3 and V is TRBV4-3; the D gene is possibly TRBD2 (5 bases). Trimming removed 0 bases from V and 2 bases from J, with 9 bases in between. The V gene's germline CDR1 is LGHNA and CDR2 YSLEER. This CDR3 spans 15 amino acids. The chain's CDR3 is CASSQDALATDTQYF. The DNA of the CDR3 is TGCGCCAGCAGCCAAGATGCCCTAGCCACAGATACGCAGTATTTT.

This clone has at least ten counts. The CDR3 DNA reads TGTGCCAGCAGCTTACGTTACGAGCAGTACTTC. Residues: CASSLRYEQYF. The J gene is TRBJ2-7, the V gene TRBV13; D unclear. Trimming stripped 2 bases from V and 4 bases from J, with 3 bases between. This CDR3 has 11 amino acids. The V gene's germline CDR1 is PRHDT and CDR2 FYEKMQ (reference sequence). The full variable domain, rest sourced from reference TRBV13 and TRBJ2-7, is AAGVIQSPRHLIKEKRETATLKCYPIPRHDTVYWYQQGPGQDPQFLISFYEKMQSDKGSIPDRFSAQQFSDYHSELNMSSLELGDSALYFCASSLRYEQYFGPGTRLTVT.

This clone was recorded at least ten times. DNA for the CDR3: TGTGCCAGCAGCTTAACCAGTGAGCAGTTCTTC. Translation: CASSLTSEQFF. V usage is TRBV7-9 and J usage is TRBJ2-1, with D unclear. The V gene lost 2 bases and the J gene lost 9 bases, with 5 bases spanning the gap. Germline lookup yields CDR1 SEHNR and CDR2 FQNEAQ (reference sequence). There are 11 residues in the CDR3.

This clone was detected ten times or more. V usage is TRBV29-1 and J usage is TRBJ2-1; TRBD2 might be the D (5 bases). Germline loops: CDR1 SQVTM, CDR2 ANQGSEA. Trimming shortened V by 7 bases and J by 5 bases, and 18 bases separated the two germline ends. The length of the CDR3 is 14 residues. The CDR3 DNA follows: TGCAGCGCCGAAGGTGGTAGCGTAAACAATGAGCAGTTCTTC. Translating gives CSAEGGSVNNEQFF.

This clone was detected ten times or more. The gene calls are TRBV4-1 and TRBJ2-4, with 7 bases aligning to TRBD2. V lost 4 bases to trimming and J lost 1 base; unmatched junction nucleotides: 13. The CDR3 has 18 residues. CDR1 MGHRA and CDR2 YSYEKL come from the germline V gene. DNA for the CDR3: TGCGCCAGCAGCCTTTGGGGGGGGGTCCCTGGGGCCAAAAACATTCAGTACTTC. The encoded protein is CASSLWGGVPGAKNIQYF.

This clone was seen at least ten times. The V and J genes are TRBV15 and TRBJ2-3; 7 bases align to TRBD2. J gave up 1 base and V 2 bases, and 0 bases lay outside the gene matches. The germline gives CDR1 LNHNV, CDR2 YYDKDF (reference sequence). This CDR3 contains 14 residues. CDR3 in amino acids: CATSRRGGTDTQYF. Written as DNA, the CDR3 is TGTGCCACCAGCAGACGGGGGGGCACAGATACGCAGTATTTT.